This paragraph reports one TCR beta chain. Its antigen is undetermined. This specimen comes from a study of blood T cells in healthy people across ages. The study, taken as a whole, reports: Older age went with lower TCR beta diversity per million T cells, in a roughly linear way.

For the second PCR, which ran for roughly 7 to 11 cycles, a sample-barcoded 5' primer and a J-beta primer mix were used. MiXCR, run by TCRdb on the 5' RACE reads, gives a single entry per CDR3 protein. The table lists roughly 560,000 distinct CDR3 sequences, about 25% of them singletons. The CDR3 is 13 amino acids. The ends were cut back, 4 bases at V and 0 bases at J, with 6 bases in the middle. Germline assignment: CDR1 SNHLY and CDR2 FYNNEI. These same data were also listed under a study on T cells of mothers and their children. From that paper: Sample barcodes and 2-4 random nucleotides came from the second PCR's M1S primer. Every mother supplied over 8 million TCR beta CDR3 reads and every child around 3 million. With unrelated pairs as the comparison, related mother-child pairs had a slightly higher overlap that was not significant.

The TCR originated in a boy aged 5-17 years in good health. The sample comprised blood. The chain is built from TRBV2 and TRBJ1-2; D remains unclear. DNA for the CDR3: TGTGCCAGCAGTGGGGCCACTAACTATGGCTACACCTTC. Protein sequence: CASSGATNYGYTF.